These T cell receptor beta chains were read from a single sample in a study of blood T cells in healthy people across ages. One entry per CDR3 protein results from TCRdb running MiXCR on the 5' RACE reads. This table holds roughly 1,500,000 distinct CDR3 sequences, roughly 30% found once. Material: blood. The receptor source for this set is a woman under 40 in good health. Both conserved end residues are part of each CDR3. The order of the fields is J gene, clone size, CDR3 length, D gene, V gene, CDR3 DNA, CDR3 protein. D genes are given only for firm matches. A row's size may be missing; if present it is once, few, many or a size class.

J gene: TRBJ2-7; clone size: many; CDR3 length: 15; D gene: TRBD2; V gene: TRBV7-6; CDR3 DNA: TGTGCCAGCAGCTTAAGGGCGGGGGTTACCTACGAGCAGTACTTC; CDR3 protein: CASSLRAGVTYEQYF
J gene: TRBJ2-1; clone size: NA; CDR3 length: 14; D gene: NA; V gene: TRBV5-1; CDR3 DNA: TGCGCCAGCAGCTTTTCCGGGGAGTACAATGAGCAGTTCTTC; CDR3 protein: CASSFSGEYNEQFF
J gene: TRBJ2-7; clone size: few; CDR3 length: 13; D gene: TRBD1; V gene: TRBV20-1; CDR3 DNA: TGCAGTGCTACAGGACAGGGGGCCTACGAGCAGTACTTC; CDR3 protein: CSATGQGAYEQYF
J gene: TRBJ2-7; clone size: many; CDR3 length: 13; D gene: NA; V gene: TRBV20-1; CDR3 DNA: TGCAGTGCCGTTCAAACAGGGAAGTCTGGGCAGTACTTC; CDR3 protein: CSAVQTGKSGQYF
J gene: TRBJ1-1; clone size: NA; CDR3 length: 16; D gene: TRBD1; V gene: TRBV11-3; CDR3 DNA: TGTGCCAGCAGCTTAGATGGGAGACAGGGTCACACTGAAGCTTTCTTT; CDR3 protein: CASSLDGRQGHTEAFF
J gene: TRBJ1-1; clone size: NA; CDR3 length: 15; D gene: NA; V gene: TRBV28; CDR3 DNA: TGTGCCAGCAGCCGCTTAGGGGTGATGAACACTGAAGCTTTCTTT; CDR3 protein: CASSRLGVMNTEAFF
J gene: TRBJ2-1; clone size: NA; CDR3 length: 17; D gene: TRBD2; V gene: TRBV14; CDR3 DNA: TGTGCCAGCAGCCAAGTTGCGGGGGGTCCCTCCTACAATGAGCAGTTCTTC; CDR3 protein: CASSQVAGGPSYNEQFF
J gene: TRBJ1-1; clone size: few; CDR3 length: 15; D gene: NA; V gene: TRBV7-9; CDR3 DNA: TGTGCCAGCAGCCCGGTCGGGGGGCTAGGGACTGAAGCTTTCTTT; CDR3 protein: CASSPVGGLGTEAFF
J gene: TRBJ2-7; clone size: many; CDR3 length: 16; D gene: NA; V gene: TRBV24-1; CDR3 DNA: TGTGCCACCAGGGAAAAGGGGACCCGAGTTATATACGAGCAGTACTTC; CDR3 protein: CATREKGTRVIYEQYF
J gene: TRBJ2-5; clone size: few; CDR3 length: 14; D gene: TRBD1; V gene: TRBV18; CDR3 DNA: TGTGCCAGCTCACCACGGGACAGGGAAGAGACCCAGTACTTC; CDR3 protein: CASSPRDREETQYF
J gene: TRBJ1-1; clone size: once; CDR3 length: 15; D gene: NA; V gene: TRBV28; CDR3 DNA: TGTGCCAGCAGTGATGACAGTATCATGAACACTGAAGCTTTCTTT; CDR3 protein: CASSDDSIMNTEAFF
J gene: TRBJ2-7; clone size: few; CDR3 length: 12; D gene: NA; V gene: TRBV27; CDR3 DNA: TGTGCCAGCAGTTTAGACGGGGTAGAGCAGTACTTC; CDR3 protein: CASSLDGVEQYF
J gene: TRBJ2-5; clone size: NA; CDR3 length: 15; D gene: TRBD1; V gene: TRBV5-6; CDR3 DNA: TGTGCCAGCAGCTTGGGGGGGACAGCACGAGAGACCCAGTACTTC; CDR3 protein: CASSLGGTARETQYF
J gene: TRBJ2-3; clone size: NA; CDR3 length: 14; D gene: NA; V gene: TRBV4-3; CDR3 DNA: TGCGCCAGCAGTCAAGAGACAGGCACAGATACGCAGTATTTT; CDR3 protein: CASSQETGTDTQYF
J gene: TRBJ2-1; clone size: NA; CDR3 length: 15; D gene: TRBD2; V gene: TRBV7-2; CDR3 DNA: TGTGCCAGCAGCGACCGGACTAGCGGGAGGAATGAGCAGTTCTTC; CDR3 protein: CASSDRTSGRNEQFF
J gene: TRBJ2-6; clone size: many; CDR3 length: 13; D gene: NA; V gene: TRBV29-1; CDR3 DNA: TGCAGCGTACAGAACTCTGGGGCCAACGTCCTGACTTTC; CDR3 protein: CSVQNSGANVLTF
J gene: TRBJ2-3; clone size: few; CDR3 length: 16; D gene: TRBD2; V gene: TRBV30; CDR3 DNA: TGTGCCTGGAAGGGGGGAGCGGGAGACTTTACAGATACGCAGTATTTT; CDR3 protein: CAWKGGAGDFTDTQYF
J gene: TRBJ2-5; clone size: few; CDR3 length: 13; D gene: NA; V gene: TRBV10-1; CDR3 DNA: TGCGCCAGCAGTGCCGGGTGGGGCGAGACCCAGTACTTC; CDR3 protein: CASSAGWGETQYF
J gene: TRBJ2-1; clone size: many; CDR3 length: 14; D gene: NA; V gene: TRBV29-1; CDR3 DNA: TGCAGCGTTGACCGCCAGAACCTCTACAATGAGCAGTTCTTC; CDR3 protein: CSVDRQNLYNEQFF
J gene: TRBJ1-2; clone size: few; CDR3 length: 18; D gene: TRBD1; V gene: TRBV5-6; CDR3 DNA: TGTGCCAGCAGCCGGAGCCCGGGACAGGGGTTTTCTGACTATGGCTACACCTTC; CDR3 protein: CASSRSPGQGFSDYGYTF
J gene: TRBJ1-5; clone size: once; CDR3 length: 14; D gene: NA; V gene: TRBV19; CDR3 DNA: TGTGCCAGTAGTATGGTTATCCTGAATCAGCCCCAGCATTTT; CDR3 protein: CASSMVILNQPQHF
J gene: TRBJ2-7; clone size: NA; CDR3 length: 14; D gene: NA; V gene: TRBV6-6; CDR3 DNA: TGTGCCAGCAGTTATGGGGACCCTGGCTACGAGCAGTACTTC; CDR3 protein: CASSYGDPGYEQYF
J gene: TRBJ2-7; clone size: NA; CDR3 length: 12; D gene: NA; V gene: TRBV29-1; CDR3 DNA: TGCAGCGCACAGGGGGGGGCATGCGAGCAGTACTTC; CDR3 protein: CSAQGGACEQYF
J gene: TRBJ2-1; clone size: many; CDR3 length: 18; D gene: TRBD2; V gene: TRBV4-2; CDR3 DNA: TGTGCCAGCAGCCAAGAGGTGGCTAGCGGGAACTACATAAATGAGCAGTTCTTC; CDR3 protein: CASSQEVASGNYINEQFF
J gene: TRBJ1-2; clone size: NA; CDR3 length: 18; D gene: NA; V gene: TRBV7-9; CDR3 DNA: TGTGCCAGCAGCTTAGGGGCCAGAGGAGGACTAAGGAGTGGTGGCTACACCTTC; CDR3 protein: CASSLGARGGLRSGGYTF
J gene: TRBJ2-7; clone size: NA; CDR3 length: 14; D gene: TRBD1; V gene: TRBV20-1; CDR3 DNA: TGCAGTGCTGCCCCCGGGACAGGGATTCGCGAGCAGTACTTC; CDR3 protein: CSAAPGTGIREQYF
J gene: TRBJ2-7; clone size: many; CDR3 length: 13; D gene: TRBD1; V gene: TRBV29-1; CDR3 DNA: TGCAGCGTTATGACAGGGGAACTGGGCGAGCAGTACTTC; CDR3 protein: CSVMTGELGEQYF
J gene: TRBJ2-3; clone size: NA; CDR3 length: 16; D gene: TRBD2; V gene: TRBV12-3/TRBV12-4; CDR3 DNA: TGTGCCAGCAGGTATAGCGGGGGGGCCGGCACAGATACGCAGTATTTT; CDR3 protein: CASRYSGGAGTDTQYF
J gene: TRBJ1-1; clone size: NA; CDR3 length: 16; D gene: NA; V gene: TRBV7-8; CDR3 DNA: TGTGCCAGCAGCCCCCACGACGGTAAAAAGAACACTGAAGCTTTCTTT; CDR3 protein: CASSPHDGKKNTEAFF
J gene: TRBJ1-5; clone size: NA; CDR3 length: 13; D gene: NA; V gene: TRBV7-9; CDR3 DNA: TGTGCCAGCAGCTTGGGGCCGATTTGGCCCCAGCATTTT; CDR3 protein: CASSLGPIWPQHF
J gene: TRBJ2-7; clone size: NA; CDR3 length: 13; D gene: NA; V gene: TRBV28; CDR3 DNA: TGTGCCAGCAGTTTATGGACGGTTTACGAGCAGTACTTC; CDR3 protein: CASSLWTVYEQYF
J gene: TRBJ2-3; clone size: NA; CDR3 length: 18; D gene: NA; V gene: TRBV28; CDR3 DNA: TGTGCCAGCAGTAGCCCAGGGATAGGGGGTAGTAGCACAGATACGCAGTATTTT; CDR3 protein: CASSSPGIGGSSTDTQYF
J gene: TRBJ2-5; clone size: NA; CDR3 length: 15; D gene: NA; V gene: TRBV20-1; CDR3 DNA: TGCAGTGCTAGAGCCCCGACAGGAGCGCAAGAGACCCAGTACTTC; CDR3 protein: CSARAPTGAQETQYF
J gene: TRBJ1-6; clone size: few; CDR3 length: 15; D gene: NA; V gene: TRBV27; CDR3 DNA: TGTGCCAGCACGTCAGGAAGCTCCTATAATTCACCCCTCCACTTT; CDR3 protein: CASTSGSSYNSPLHF
J gene: TRBJ2-3; clone size: NA; CDR3 length: 18; D gene: TRBD2; V gene: TRBV6-2/TRBV6-3; CDR3 DNA: TGTGCCAGCGAACCCGGGACTAGCTCCCGAGCGGGCACAGATACGCAGTATTTT; CDR3 protein: CASEPGTSSRAGTDTQYF
J gene: TRBJ1-1; clone size: NA; CDR3 length: 14; D gene: NA; V gene: TRBV28; CDR3 DNA: TGTGCCAGCAGTTTCCGGCTTATGAACACTGAAGCTTTCTTT; CDR3 protein: CASSFRLMNTEAFF
J gene: TRBJ1-1; clone size: few; CDR3 length: 16; D gene: NA; V gene: TRBV20-1; CDR3 DNA: TGCAGTGCTAGAGATCAAGGGACCATGGATGTCACTGAAGCTTTCTTT; CDR3 protein: CSARDQGTMDVTEAFF
J gene: TRBJ1-2; clone size: NA; CDR3 length: 15; D gene: NA; V gene: TRBV3-1; CDR3 DNA: TGTGCCAGCAGCCCCGGGCAGGGGCCATTCCATGGCTACACCTTC; CDR3 protein: CASSPGQGPFHGYTF
J gene: TRBJ1-5; clone size: NA; CDR3 length: 17; D gene: NA; V gene: TRBV4-1; CDR3 DNA: TGCGCCAGCAGCCAATGGACTTCGGGGGGTGGCAATCAGCCCCAGCATTTT; CDR3 protein: CASSQWTSGGGNQPQHF
J gene: TRBJ2-5; clone size: NA; CDR3 length: 14; D gene: NA; V gene: TRBV5-1; CDR3 DNA: TGCGCCAGCACCTCGTATGGACGTTTGGAGACCCAGTACTTC; CDR3 protein: CASTSYGRLETQYF
J gene: TRBJ1-2; clone size: many; CDR3 length: 13; D gene: NA; V gene: TRBV29-1; CDR3 DNA: TGCAGCGTTGTGACAGGTCGCATCGCTGGCTACACCTTC; CDR3 protein: CSVVTGRIAGYTF